This TCR beta chain was captured by sequencing in a study of cytomegalovirus exposure and HLA in healthy donors. Points on this clone: Its antigen is unidentified.

In the PCR, 60 Vbeta and 13 Jbeta primers were used. Sequenced by immunoSEQ multiplex PCR; TCRdb stores in-frame clones only, minus some. The sample comprises 200,000 to 250,000 clones, roughly 91% of which are singletons, and about 1% rests with the top ten. From germline, CDR1 is SNHLY and CDR2 FYNNEI. The V end lost 6 bases, the J end lost 6 bases, and 11 bases lay between the germline ends. This CDR3 has 12 residues. Regarding the study as a whole: As a later analysis revealed, the rate of TCR association differed by HLA locus, with DRB1 most and HLA-C fewest.

The source is a young woman in good health and CMV-seronegative. The sample consisted of PBMCs. The chain has TRBV2 and TRBJ1-2; D gene ambiguous. CDR3 in DNA: TGTGCCAGCAGGCCCCGGGGAAATGGCTACACCTTC. Protein product: CASRPRGNGYTF.